In this sample, the clone carrying this TCR beta chain turned up a few times. The antigen is unknown. The CDR3 has 18 residues. J gave up 2 bases and V 4 bases, and 11 bases lay outside the gene matches. Germline CDR1 MDHEN, CDR2 SYDVKM. The sample comes from a study of post-analysis software for immune sequencing data. Background on the study: The disease courses spanned relapsing-remitting, secondary progressive and progressive-relapsing forms of multiple sclerosis.

Findings of the study overall: Elevated frequency relative to controls characterized several TRBV segments in patients, TRBV5-6, TRBV5-1 and TRBV20-1 among them. Those samples that were prepared in the same batch co-clustered strongly by F measure. For normalized Chao1 diversity, multiple sclerosis patients scored significantly lower than controls did.

Incorporated into the TCR beta cDNA libraries were unique molecular identifiers, which served to reduce PCR and sequencing biases. From 1 to 10 million T cells, 400,000 to 650,000 cDNA molecules were obtained. TCRdb recomputed calls from the PCR reads with MiXCR, one row per CDR3 protein. The table shows about 770,000 distinct CDR3 sequences, with roughly 50% occurring only once. The chain links TRBV28 to TRBJ2-7; 13 nucleotides match TRBD2. Sequences were obtained from blood. The TCR was taken from a girl aged 5-17 years with multiple sclerosis. Here the CDR3 DNA reads TGTGCCAGCAGTTCACCAACTAGCGGGAGGGATAACCCCTACGAGCAGTACTTC. Protein: CASSSPTSGRDNPYEQYF.